The 22 T cell receptor beta chains below all came from one sample that was sequenced in a study of technical replicates of blood from a handful of donors. Here immunoSEQ multiplex PCR was the method, and the copy in TCRdb shows in-frame clones only, minus some. There are approximately 84,000 clones in the sample; 95% to 98% occur only once, and about 0.15% lies in the top ten. Sequences were obtained from T cells isolated from PBMCs. The receptors were gathered from a human donor in good health.

This clone has a single count. This sequence joins TRBV6-5 and TRBJ2-1, with 14 bases that match TRBD2. This CDR3 is 15 amino acids long. Unmatched junction bases numbered 2, after V lost 7 bases and J lost 3 bases. Germline V lookup: CDR1 MNHEY, CDR2 SVGAGI. CDR3: CASKGLAGGYNEQFF. The CDR3 DNA follows: TGTGCCAGCAAAGGACTAGCGGGGGGCTACAATGAGCAGTTCTTC.

V and J are TRBV29-1 and TRBJ2-2, with D perhaps matching TRBD1 (6 bases). CDR3 length: 14 residues. Germline-derived CDR1 and CDR2 are SQVTM and ANQGSEA. V lost 4 bases and J lost 1, with 10 bases in between. CDR3: CSVAGTKNTGELFF. The CDR3 region has the DNA TGCAGCGTTGCCGGGACAAAGAACACCGGGGAGCTGTTTTTT.

The chain has TRBV2 and TRBJ2-5, with D perhaps matching TRBD1 (6 bases). The V gene's germline CDR1 is SNHLY and CDR2 FYNNEI. This CDR3 spans 14 amino acids. V shed 6 bases and J shed 0 bases, with 11 bases lying between them. CDR3 region: CASSKGTNQETQYF. CDR3 nucleotide sequence: TGTGCCAGCAGCAAAGGGACAAACCAAGAGACCCAGTACTTC.

The CDR3 DNA is TGTGCCATTGCAGAGGGAGCCAGGACTGAAGCTTTCTTT. Protein product: CAIAEGARTEAFF. The chain combines TRBV7-6 with TRBJ1-1; unclear D gene. Germline CDR1 reads SGHVS; CDR2 reads FNYEAQ. The CDR3 has 13 residues. Trimming took 10 bases from V and 5 from J, leaving 17 bases between them.

This clone has only a few counts. The V and J genes are TRBV4-1 and TRBJ2-1; TRBD2 matches 9 bases. Germline-derived CDR1 and CDR2 are MGHRA and YSYEKL. The V segment lost 5 bases and the J segment 0 bases; nucleotides outside the gene matches: 8. The CDR3 is 17 residues long. CDR3 sequence reads: CASSKESSGSSYNEQFF. CDR3 bases: TGCGCCAGCAGCAAGGAAAGTAGCGGGAGCTCCTACAATGAGCAGTTCTTC.

The J gene is TRBJ1-3, the V gene TRBV10-3, with 11 positions matching TRBD1. J was trimmed by 1 base and V by 8 bases; bases with no gene match: 4. From germline, CDR1 is ENHRY and CDR2 SYGVKD. This CDR3 contains 15 residues. CDR3 sequence reads: CAIAGTGGSGNTIYF. The CDR3 DNA reads as TGTGCCATCGCCGGGACAGGGGGATCTGGAAACACCATATATTTT.

This clone was counted once. The V and J genes are TRBV5-6 and TRBJ2-3; D remains unclear. V lost 1 base to trimming and J lost 6 bases, with 6 bases between them. The CDR3 totals 12 residues. Germline lookup yields CDR1 SGHDT and CDR2 YYEEEE. CDR3 nucleotide sequence: TGTGCCAGCAGCTTGTATCCGGATACGCAGTATTTT. Protein sequence: CASSLYPDTQYF.

The rearrangement uses TRBV5-1 and TRBJ2-1, with 10 bases that match TRBD1. Germline assignment: CDR1 SGHRS and CDR2 YFSETQ. V shed 2 bases, J shed 6 bases, and the junction held 8 bases outside the gene matches. This CDR3 is 16 amino acids long. The CDR3 region is CASSLAGTGALNEQFF. Written as DNA, the CDR3 is TGCGCCAGCAGCTTAGCCGGGACAGGGGCCCTCAATGAGCAGTTCTTC.

The chain couples TRBV6-5 to TRBJ1-6, with a possible D match to TRBD1 (5 bases). The CDR3 is 15 amino acids. Trimming pared 5 bases from V and 4 bases from J, leaving 12 bases between. Germline assignment: CDR1 MNHEY and CDR2 SVGAGI. The CDR3 region is CASSPPSGYNSPLHF. In DNA, the CDR3 is TGTGCCAGCAGTCCTCCTTCAGGGTATAATTCACCCCTCCACTTT.

This chain links TRBV10-3 with TRBJ2-5, with 7 bases identical to TRBD1. The CDR3 sequence is 13 residues long. V was clipped by 4 bases and J by 2 bases; unmatched bases: 1. Germline CDR1 ENHRY, CDR2 SYGVKD. The CDR3, as DNA: TGTGCCATCAGTGGGGGACAGCAAGAGACCCAGTACTTC. Its translation: CAISGGQQETQYF.

The V gene is TRBV28, the J gene TRBJ2-1; 10 bases are shared with TRBD1. Unmatched junction bases numbered 9, after V lost 6 bases and J lost 4 bases. The CDR3 has 16 residues. From germline, CDR1 is MDHEN and CDR2 SYDVKM. The DNA for the CDR3 is TGTGCCAGCAGCCCGGACAGGGGGAGGGGATACAATGAGCAGTTCTTC. Translating gives CASSPDRGRGYNEQFF. Looking up the rest from reference TRBV28 and TRBJ2-1 gives the full variable domain: DVKVTQSSRYLVKRTGEKVFLECVQDMDHENMFWYRQDPGLGLRLIYFSYDVKMKEKGDIPEGYSVSREKKERFSLILESASTNQTSMYLCASSPDRGRGYNEQFFGPGTRLTVL.

The rearrangement links TRBV11-2 to TRBJ2-5; 10 bases map to TRBD2. This CDR3 comprises 17 residues. Germline V gene lookup returns CDR1 SGHAT and CDR2 FQNNGV. After removal of 5 bases from V and 5 bases from J, the junction contained 14 bases not matched to a gene. The CDR3 is CASSPRLAGVGRETQYF. DNA for the CDR3: TGTGCCAGCAGCCCCCGGCTAGCGGGAGTGGGTAGGGAGACCCAGTACTTC.

The rearrangement joins TRBV7-9 to TRBJ2-3, with a tentative D call TRBD1 (5 bases). There are 15 residues in the CDR3. Trimming took off 5 bases at V and 1 base at J, with 13 bases between the two ends. Germline-derived CDR1 and CDR2 are SEHNR and FQNEAQ (reference sequence). The CDR3 loop reads CASSISGRGTDTQYF. In nucleotides, the CDR3 is TGTGCCAGCAGCATATCGGGCAGGGGCACAGATACGCAGTATTTT.

The chain recombines TRBV5-6 with TRBJ2-6, with D hard to call. Trimming took off 2 bases at V and 1 base at J, with 7 bases between the two ends. Germline lookup yields CDR1 SGHDT and CDR2 YYEEEE. This CDR3 is 15 amino acids long. CDR3 bases: TGTGCCAGCAGCTTTCGCGCATCTGGGGCCAACGTCCTGACTTTC. This sequence encodes CASSFRASGANVLTF.

The chain is built from TRBV7-8 and TRBJ1-2; 8 bases align to TRBD1. Per the germline V gene, CDR1 is SGHVS and CDR2 is FQNEAQ. The CDR3 is 16 amino acids. V was clipped by 2 bases and J by 7 bases; unmatched bases: 12. CDR3 residues: CASSLRTGLSPVGYTF. DNA for the CDR3: TGTGCCAGCAGCTTACGGACAGGGTTAAGCCCAGTTGGCTACACCTTC.

The CDR3 loop is CASSVAEGTSFWPETQYF. The CDR3 DNA reads as TGTGCCAGCAGCGTAGCTGAAGGGACTAGTTTTTGGCCGGAGACCCAGTACTTC. The chain uses TRBV9 and TRBJ2-5; TRBD2 agrees at 8 bases. The CDR3 has 18 residues. J lost 5 bases, V lost 0 bases, and 15 bases had no gene match. The germline V gene has CDR1 SGDLS and CDR2 YYNGEE.

This clone was picked up one time. The chain uses TRBV7-9 and TRBJ1-5; D remains ambiguous. This CDR3 region has 13 residues. The V end lost 2 bases, the J end lost 6 bases, and 8 bases lay between the germline ends. Germline V lookup: CDR1 SEHNR, CDR2 FQNEAQ (reference sequence). The CDR3 protein is CASSLYSGQPQHF. In DNA, the CDR3 is TGTGCCAGCAGCTTATATTCGGGTCAGCCCCAGCATTTT.

This chain connects TRBV28 to TRBJ2-7; D remains ambiguous. CDR3 length equals 12 residues. Trimming stripped 3 bases from V and 4 bases from J, with 7 bases between. CDR1 and CDR2 (germline): MDHEN, SYDVKM. The chain's CDR3 is CASSLKRYEQYF. The CDR3 coding sequence is TGTGCCAGCAGTTTGAAGAGGTACGAGCAGTACTTC. The full variable domain, rest sourced from reference TRBV28 and TRBJ2-7, is DVKVTQSSRYLVKRTGEKVFLECVQDMDHENMFWYRQDPGLGLRLIYFSYDVKMKEKGDIPEGYSVSREKKERFSLILESASTNQTSMYLCASSLKRYEQYFGPGTRLTVT.

The CDR3 DNA sequence: TGTGCCAGCAGCCAAGGGTCCACTATCACCGGGGAGCTGTTTTTT. Translating gives CASSQGSTITGELFF. The V gene is TRBV14, the J gene TRBJ2-2, with D unclear. The germline V gene has CDR1 SGHDN and CDR2 FVKESK. V was shortened by 1 base and J by 4 bases, with 10 bases between the two germline ends. This CDR3 has 15 residues.

This clone was seen a single time. The V gene is TRBV4-1, the J gene TRBJ1-5, with 8 positions matching TRBD1. V trimming: 3 bases; J trimming: 1 base; junction bases outside the gene matches: 5. The CDR3 consists of 16 residues. Looked up from germline, CDR1 is MGHRA and CDR2 is YSYEKL. The chain's CDR3 is CASSQETGASNQPQHF. CDR3 in DNA: TGCGCCAGCAGCCAGGAGACAGGGGCGAGCAATCAGCCCCAGCATTTT.

CDR3 in amino acids: CASSEAEVRRTGNEQFF. The DNA of the CDR3 is TGTGCCAGCAGTGAAGCGGAGGTGAGGCGGACAGGCAATGAGCAGTTCTTC. The chain combines TRBV6-1 with TRBJ2-1, with 7 bases identical to TRBD1. V lost 0 bases to trimming and J lost 6 bases; unmatched junction nucleotides: 11. This CDR3 has 17 residues. Per the germline V gene, CDR1 is MNHNS and CDR2 is SASEGT.

This CDR3 reads CASSEQPSYEQYF. The DNA for the CDR3 is TGCGCCAGCAGTGAACAGCCCTCCTACGAGCAGTACTTC. The chain recombines TRBV10-1 with TRBJ2-7, with no clear D. The CDR3 has 13 residues. Deletions cut 3 bases from V and 0 bases from J, with 6 bases between. Germline V gene lookup returns CDR1 WNHNN and CDR2 SYGVQD (reference sequence).